The source of this TCR beta chain is a study of cytomegalovirus exposure and HLA in healthy donors. Study-level background: The Caucasian-associated ancestry cluster held under 90% of 398 genotyped donors. General study points: Later, an analysis showed that TCR beta chains associated with HLA were more clonally expanded than others that were equally common. Later analysis identified several of the most significant clusters that appeared linked to common viral pathogens.

Regarding this clone: Antigen specificity is unknown.

V dropped 5 bases and J dropped 2 bases, with 10 bases sitting between them. Germline loops: CDR1 SGHTA, CDR2 FQGTGA. The CDR3 consists of 15 residues. Both 60 Vbeta primers and 13 Jbeta primers went into the PCR. TCRdb's copy holds only in-frame clones and misses some; the assay was immunoSEQ multiplex PCR. The sample yields 150,000 to 170,000 clones, approximately 69% seen once. The sequencing input was PBMCs. This chain uses TRBV7-3 with TRBJ2-6; a possible D gene is TRBD1 (6 bases). The TCR comes from a man aged 30 to 45 in good health and CMV-seronegative. CDR3 region: CASSVTGPGANVLTF. The CDR3 coding sequence is TGTGCCAGCAGCGTTACAGGGCCTGGGGCCAACGTCCTGACTTTC.